These 3 T cell receptor beta chains originate from one sample sequenced in a study of cytomegalovirus exposure and HLA in healthy donors. Amplification used 60 Vbeta primers and 13 Jbeta primers. Using immunoSEQ multiplex PCR, the repertoire was profiled, and TCRdb retains in-frame clones only, with some absent. The repertoire holds about 130,000 clones, about 80% seen once, with 1% in the top ten. The specimen was PBMCs. These TCRs come from a man aged 40-55 years in good health and CMV-seronegative.

The DNA of the CDR3 is TGTGCCAGCAGCTACGAGGAGGGGTCCTACGAGCAGTACTTC. Translated, it gives CASSYEEGSYEQYF. The V and J genes are TRBV6-6 and TRBJ2-7, with a possible D match to TRBD2 (6 bases). Trimming removed 6 bases at V and 1 base at J, with 13 bases between. The CDR3 runs 14 residues. The germline V gene encodes CDR1 MNHNY and CDR2 SVGAGI (reference sequence).

This clone showed up just once. Different DNA sequences within this sample yield the same CDR3. The CDR3 loop is CASSPPGQGNTEAFF. CDR3 DNA sequence: TGTGCCAGCAGCCCTCCGGGACAGGGAAACACTGAAGCTTTCTTT. The chain uses TRBV28 and TRBJ1-1; TRBD1 matches at 9 bases. The CDR3 has 15 residues. Trimming took 6 bases from V and 2 from J; bases not matched to a gene: 7. CDR1 MDHEN and CDR2 SYDVKM come from the germline V gene.

This rearrangement joins TRBV11-2 to TRBJ1-4; 7 nucleotides match TRBD1. The CDR3 is 14 amino acids. With 1 base clipped from V and 8 bases from J, the junction kept 4 bases outside the gene matches. CDR1 and CDR2 from the germline V gene are SGHAT and FQNNGV. CDR3 bases: TGTGCCAGCAGCTTAGGACAGGGTGGGGAAAAACTGTTTTTT. Translation: CASSLGQGGEKLFF. Full variable domain (missing parts from reference TRBV11-2 and TRBJ1-4): EAGVAQSPRYKIIEKRQSVAFWCNPISGHATLYWYQQILGQGPKLLIQFQNNGVVDDSQLPKDRFSAERLKGVDSTLKIQPAKLEDSAVYLCASSLGQGGEKLFFGSGTQLSVL.